Sequencing of this T cell receptor beta chain was carried out in a study of cytomegalovirus exposure and HLA in healthy donors. These donors counted as nominally healthy when sampled, but unrecorded immune exposures were likely. This donor's record omits CMV serostatus. As regards this clone: Its specificity is not known.

The CDR3 has 12 residues. The germline V and J ends were trimmed by 5 bases and 5 bases, with 10 bases remaining between them. Germline loops: CDR1 SEHNR, CDR2 FQNEAQ (reference sequence). Study-wide points: Sequencing had likely introduced a cluster of highly shared sequence variants as an artifact.

The primer mix had 60 Vbeta and 13 Jbeta primers. The data were produced by immunoSEQ multiplex PCR, yet TCRdb's version contains in-frame clones alone and is incomplete. The table lists approximately 140,000 clones, 55% to 80% of them singletons. The J gene is TRBJ2-7, the V gene TRBV7-9; D is uncertain. What was sequenced was PBMCs. The sequence derives from a human donor in good health. CDR3 nucleotides: TGTGCCAGCAGCCCCCTTAGCCACGAGCAGTACTTC. Protein product: CASSPLSHEQYF.